Ten or more counts support the clone carrying this T cell receptor beta chain. Authors of the study amplified TCR beta CDR3 regions from RNA transcripts. Carried out on the TCR CDR3, a first-round RT-PCR used the HTBI primer set. In TCRdb, the multiplex PCR reads were re-called with MiXCR into one record per CDR3 protein. The sample records a few hundred thousand distinct CDR3 sequences, about half being singletons. The data were taken from a study of T cells in Graves' hyperthyroidism and ophthalmopathy. Sequences were obtained from peripheral blood or thyroid tissue (not recorded which). The receptor was isolated from a woman younger than 30 with Graves' hyperthyroidism.

In DNA form, the CDR3 reads TGTGCCAGCAGCCCTGCTTTATTTTCCTACGAGCAGTACTTC. Translation gives CASSPALFSYEQYF. The chain combines TRBV9 with TRBJ2-7; D ambiguous. This CDR3 region has 14 residues. Trimming stripped 4 bases from V and 1 base from J, with 12 bases between. Germline assignment: CDR1 SGDLS and CDR2 YYNGEE.